This T cell receptor (beta chain) was captured in a study of T-cell reconstitution after alpha-beta-depleted transplantation in children. The CDR3 has 12 residues. The germline CDR1 and CDR2 sequences are DFQATT and SNEGSKA (reference sequence). This clonotype showed up just a few times. Construction of the TCRbeta library involved unique molecular identifiers. Via MiXCR, TCRdb re-called the PCR reads, giving one row per CDR3 protein. The sample includes about 610,000 distinct CDR3 sequences, about 10% of them seen just once. This receptor was identified in a human donor who donated a stem cell graft to a child with acute myeloid leukemia. The sequencing used PBMCs from the stem cell graft donor, collected from the stem cell graft. The chain couples TRBV20-1 to TRBJ1-5; D possibly corresponds to TRBD1 (6 bases). The CDR3 DNA reads TGCAGCAGCAGGACAGGCAATCAGCCCCAGCATTTT. It encodes CSSRTGNQPQHF.